This TCR beta chain was found in a study of control samples from healthy donors and cancer patients. This clone showed up just a few times. Here immunoSEQ multiplex PCR was the method, and the copy in TCRdb shows in-frame clones only, minus some. The table records under 200,000 clones, just under 95% of them present only once. Germline loops: CDR1 MNHEY, CDR2 SMNVEV (reference sequence). The length of the CDR3 is 16 residues. V was pared by 8 bases and J by 2 bases, with 22 bases between. Sequenced: blood. This TCR derives from a woman aged 35 to 49 in good health. The chain is built from TRBV27 and TRBJ2-7; perhaps D is TRBD1 or TRBD2 (7 bases each). The CDR3 bases are TGTGCCAGCCACACCGAGGGGGGGGGACAGACCTACGAGCAGTACTTC. Protein product: CASHTEGGGQTYEQYF.